This is a list of T cell receptor beta chains from one sample in a study of cytomegalovirus exposure and HLA in healthy donors. This table comes from immunoSEQ multiplex PCR, and its TCRdb copy is limited to in-frame clones, with some not included. The sample has about 64,000 clones; 90% to 95% are singletons. The material sequenced was PBMCs. These receptors originate from a woman younger than 30 in good health and CMV-seronegative. Both conserved end residues are part of each CDR3. D genes are given only for firm matches. The size entry is marked missing in some rows and otherwise reads once, few, many or a size class.

>TRBJ2-3|-|TRBV19|TRBD2
TGTGCCAGTAGTATAGAAGGACTAGCGGGGGGGGATACGCAGTATTTT
CASSIEGLAGGDTQYF
>TRBJ2-7|once|TRBV5-6|TRBD1
TGTGCCAGCAGGGACAGGGGGCGGAGGGAGCAGTACTTC
CASRDRGRREQYF
>TRBJ1-2|-|TRBV5-4|-
TGTGCCAGCAGCCCGCCGGCGGGTCGGCGCTACACCTTC
CASSPPAGRRYTF
>TRBJ2-3|once|TRBV14|TRBD1
TGTGCCAGCAGCCTCGGCAAGGTCAGGGGGTTACCTAGCACAGATACGCAGTATTTT
CASSLGKVRGLPSTDTQYF
>TRBJ1-3|-|TRBV2|-
TGTGCCAGCAGTGGGGGGGGATCTGGAAACACCATATATTTT
CASSGGGSGNTIYF
>TRBJ2-7|-|TRBV6-5|TRBD1
TGTGCCAGCAGTTCAACAGGGACAGTCTACGAGCAGTACTTC
CASSSTGTVYEQYF
>TRBJ2-3|-|TRBV7-3|TRBD1
TGTGCCAGCAGCCCCGGGACAGGGGTCACAGATACGCAGTATTTT
CASSPGTGVTDTQYF
>TRBJ1-1|-|TRBV5-4|TRBD1
TGTGCCAGCAGCTTTAACAGGGGCATGAACACTGAAGCTTTCTTT
CASSFNRGMNTEAFF
>TRBJ2-1|-|TRBV28|TRBD1
TGTGCCAGCAGTTTAAGTGACAGGGCATATGAGCAGTTCTTC
CASSLSDRAYEQFF
>TRBJ2-4|-|TRBV5-4|-
TGTGCCAGCAGCTTGGGGACAGCCCAAGACATTCAGTACTTC
CASSLGTAQDIQYF
>TRBJ2-7|-|TRBV20-1|-
TGCAGTGCTGCCGGTGCCTACGAGCAGTACTTC
CSAAGAYEQYF
>TRBJ1-1|-|TRBV4-2|-
TGTGCCAGCAGCCAAGATAGGGGGGGGGTAGCTTTCTTT
CASSQDRGGVAFF
>TRBJ1-1|-|TRBV19|-
TGTGCCAGTAGGGGCACAGGGAACCCTGAAGCTTTCTTT
CASRGTGNPEAFF
>TRBJ2-7|-|TRBV5-1|-
TGCGCCAGCACGGCCGGGGGTTCCTACGAGCAGTACTTC
CASTAGGSYEQYF
>TRBJ1-1|few|TRBV11-2|-
TGTGCCAGCGGGGGGGGTGGAGCTTTCTTT
CASGGGGAFF
>TRBJ2-7|-|TRBV19|-
TGTGCCAGTAGTATAGTGCGGCCGACGGGTACCTACGAGCAGTACTTC
CASSIVRPTGTYEQYF
>TRBJ1-2|-|TRBV28|TRBD1
TGTGCCAGCAGCACAGGGGGCCATGGCTACACCTTC
CASSTGGHGYTF
>TRBJ2-7|-|TRBV9|TRBD1
TGTGCCAGCAGCCTTGGGACAGGGGGTAACGAGCAGTACTTC
CASSLGTGGNEQYF
>TRBJ2-3|-|TRBV6-4|-
TGTGCCAGCAGTGACTCGGAAGGGGGCACAGATACGCAGTATTTT
CASSDSEGGTDTQYF
>TRBJ2-7|-|TRBV28|TRBD1
TGTGCCAGCAGCCTCGAAGGACAGGGCGAGCAGTACTTC
CASSLEGQGEQYF
>TRBJ2-7|once|TRBV18|-
TGTGCCAGCTCACCACCGGCCGGCGGGGACTACGAGCAGTACTTC
CASSPPAGGDYEQYF
>TRBJ2-1|-|TRBV11-2|-
TGTGCCAGCAGCGAACAGGGACACCTCTCCTACAATGAGCAGTTCTTC
CASSEQGHLSYNEQFF
>TRBJ2-7|-|TRBV7-8|TRBD2
TGTGCCAGCAGCCCAGGACTAGCGGGAGCTTACGAGCAGTACTTC
CASSPGLAGAYEQYF
>TRBJ1-5|few|TRBV28|-
TGTGCCAGCAGCCGGGCCACAGGGTACAATCAGCCCCAGCATTTT
CASSRATGYNQPQHF
>TRBJ2-7|-|TRBV9|-
TGTGCCAGCAGCGTAGCTACGAGTGGCGAGCAGTACTTC
CASSVATSGEQYF
>TRBJ1-1|-|TRBV5-1|-
TGCGCCAGCAGCCCCGGTGAGTTCATGAACACTGAAGCTTTCTTT
CASSPGEFMNTEAFF
>TRBJ2-1|-|TRBV6-5|TRBD1
TGTGCCAGCAATCCTGGGACAGCCCCCAATGAGCAGTTCTTC
CASNPGTAPNEQFF
>TRBJ2-5|-|TRBV19|-
TGTGCCAGTAGCCCGACTGCCCTGGACAGTTATCAAGAGACCCAGTACTTC
CASSPTALDSYQETQYF
>TRBJ1-1|-|TRBV28|-
TGTGCCAGCAGTTACAGGACTGAAGCTTTCTTT
CASSYRTEAFF
>TRBJ1-3|-|TRBV28|-
TGTGCCAGCAGTACGCACCTACAGGGAAACACCATATATTTT
CASSTHLQGNTIYF
>TRBJ2-7|-|TRBV9|TRBD2
TGTGCCAGCAGCGCGGGACCGGGATTTAGCGGGACCAACTCCTACGAGCAGTACTTC
CASSAGPGFSGTNSYEQYF
>TRBJ2-2|-|TRBV7-3|-
TGTGCCAGCAGCTTATTCGGGCCGGGAGCCGGGGAGCTGTTTTTT
CASSLFGPGAGELFF
>TRBJ2-7|once|TRBV28|TRBD2
TGTGCCAGCAGTTTCCGACTAGCGGGAGTCCCGATCTGGAGAGAGCAGTACTTC
CASSFRLAGVPIWREQYF
>TRBJ1-5|-|TRBV2|TRBD1
TGTGCCAGCACTCCGGGACAGCCAGGGGTTCAGCCCCAGCATTTT
CASTPGQPGVQPQHF
>TRBJ2-5|once|TRBV9|TRBD2
TGTGCCAGCAGCGTAGCTCCGGGGGGGGCAGAGACCCAGTACTTC
CASSVAPGGAETQYF
>TRBJ2-5|few|TRBV2|-
TGTGCCAGCGGCCGGGTCAGAGAGACCCAGTACTTC
CASGRVRETQYF
>TRBJ2-5|-|TRBV7-2|TRBD2
TGTGCCAGCAGCTTAGCGGGACTAGCGGGGGGGCGTCAGTACTTC
CASSLAGLAGGRQYF
>TRBJ2-5|-|TRBV4-1|TRBD2
TGCGCCAGCAGCCAGGGACTAGCGGGGGGGCGGGAGACCCAGTACTTC
CASSQGLAGGRETQYF
>TRBJ2-5|-|TRBV2|-
TGTGCCAGCAGTGGAGACCAAGAGACCCAGTACTTC
CASSGDQETQYF
>TRBJ1-2|-|TRBV4-1|-
TGCGCCAGCAGCCAACTCGACAGTCTTAACTATGGCTACACCTTC
CASSQLDSLNYGYTF
>TRBJ1-5|few|TRBV30|TRBD1
TGTGCCTGGAGTACTGGACAGGGGAGCAATCAGCCCCAGCATTTT
CAWSTGQGSNQPQHF
>TRBJ2-3|-|TRBV10-2|TRBD1
TGCGCCTCAGCGCAGACAGGGGGAACAGATACGCAGTATTTT
CASAQTGGTDTQYF
>TRBJ2-3|once|TRBV28|TRBD2
TGTGCCAGCAGTTCGCGCCTGGGACTAGCGGGAGGAGTGGATACGCAGTATTTT
CASSSRLGLAGGVDTQYF
>TRBJ1-1|-|TRBV7-3|-
TGTGCCAGCAGCTTAACACAGAACACTGAAGCTTTCTTT
CASSLTQNTEAFF
>TRBJ2-1|-|TRBV6-5|-
TGTGCCAGCAGCCGTCCGACTACCCTGAGGAATGAGCAGTTCTTC
CASSRPTTLRNEQFF
>TRBJ2-7|-|TRBV14|-
TGTGCCAGCAGTGGAGGAGGTTCCTACGAGCAGTACTTC
CASSGGGSYEQYF
>TRBJ2-3|-|TRBV11-3|TRBD2
TGTGCCAGCAGCTTAGGGTCTAGCGGGAGGCCAGATACGCAGTATTTT
CASSLGSSGRPDTQYF
>TRBJ2-5|-|TRBV5-4|-
TGTGCCAGCAGCGATCCTAGAAACCAAGAGACCCAGTACTTC
CASSDPRNQETQYF
>TRBJ1-1|-|TRBV30|TRBD1
TGTGCCTGGAGTGCGTTACCTGGACAGGGGGACACTGAAGCTTTCTTT
CAWSALPGQGDTEAFF
>TRBJ1-3|-|TRBV9|-
TGTGCCAGCAGCGTAGCCAGGTCTGGAAACACCATATATTTT
CASSVARSGNTIYF
>TRBJ1-1|-|TRBV19|TRBD1
TGTGCCAGTAGTATCGACAGGGGATTGATCACTGAAGCTTTCTTT
CASSIDRGLITEAFF
>TRBJ2-1|-|TRBV5-1|TRBD1
TGCGCCAGCAGCTTTACTACCGACAGGGGAGGCTACAATGAGCAGTTCTTC
CASSFTTDRGGYNEQFF
>TRBJ2-1|-|TRBV4-1|-
TGCGCCAGCAGCCGTTTAGCAGATAGCTCCTACAATGAGCAGTTCTTC
CASSRLADSSYNEQFF
>TRBJ2-3|-|TRBV7-9|TRBD2
TGTGCCAGCAGCTTAGGGGCTAGCGGGGCGACTAGCACAGATACGCAGTATTTT
CASSLGASGATSTDTQYF